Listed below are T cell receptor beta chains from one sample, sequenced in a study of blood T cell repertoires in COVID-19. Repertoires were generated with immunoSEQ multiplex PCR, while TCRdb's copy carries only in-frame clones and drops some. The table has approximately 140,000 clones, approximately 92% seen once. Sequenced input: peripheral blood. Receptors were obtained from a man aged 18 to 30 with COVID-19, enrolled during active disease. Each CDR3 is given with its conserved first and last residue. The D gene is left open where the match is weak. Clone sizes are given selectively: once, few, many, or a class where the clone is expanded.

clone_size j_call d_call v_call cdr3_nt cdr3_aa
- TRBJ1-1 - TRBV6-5 TGTGCCAGCAGTTACTCAGGGAGGCCTGAAGCTTTCTTT CASSYSGRPEAFF
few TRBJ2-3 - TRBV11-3 TGTGCCAGCAGCTTAGACAACGCGGGCCGCACAGATACGCAGTATTTT CASSLDNAGRTDTQYF
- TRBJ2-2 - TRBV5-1 TGCGCCAGCAGCCTCGGAGCGAACACCGGGGAGCTGTTTTTT CASSLGANTGELFF
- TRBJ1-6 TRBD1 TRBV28 TGTGCCAGCAAGGACAGGACCTTGGGGTATAATTCACCCCTCCACTTT CASKDRTLGYNSPLHF
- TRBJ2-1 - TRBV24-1 TGTGCCACCAGTGGGGGGCCTATCTACAATGAGCAGTTCTTC CATSGGPIYNEQFF
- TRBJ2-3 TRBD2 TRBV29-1 TGCAGCGGGCTTATGGGACTAGCGCCAGATACGCAGTATTTT CSGLMGLAPDTQYF
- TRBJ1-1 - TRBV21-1 TGTGCCAGCAGCAAAGCTCCGGGCACTGAAGCTTTCTTT CASSKAPGTEAFF
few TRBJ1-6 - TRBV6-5 TGTGCCAGCAGCGCCACAGGGCCCCCTAATTCACCCCTCCACTTT CASSATGPPNSPLHF
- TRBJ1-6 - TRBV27 TGTGCCAGCAGTTTGCAGGGGCTAAGTTCACCCCTCCACTTT CASSLQGLSSPLHF
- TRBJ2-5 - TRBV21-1 TGTGCCAGCAGCAAACGCCGAGGGTCTCAAGAGACCCAGTACTTC CASSKRRGSQETQYF
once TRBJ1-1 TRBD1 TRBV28 TGTGCCAGCAGCTCTTCGGACAGGGCGCATGGGAACACTGAAGCTTTCTTT CASSSSDRAHGNTEAFF
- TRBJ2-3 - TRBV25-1 TGTGCCAGCAGCTACACAGATACGCAGTATTTT CASSYTDTQYF
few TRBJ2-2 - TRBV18 TGTGCCAGCTCATCTAGTCGCCCCGACTCGAGGACCGGGGAGCTGTTTTTT CASSSSRPDSRTGELFF
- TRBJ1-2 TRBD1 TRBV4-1 TGCGCCAGCAGCCAACAGGGGGAGTGGGACTATGGCTACACCTTC CASSQQGEWDYGYTF
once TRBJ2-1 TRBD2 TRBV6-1 TGTGCCAGCAGTGACTTGGGACTAGCGCCTTACAATGAGCAGTTCTTC CASSDLGLAPYNEQFF
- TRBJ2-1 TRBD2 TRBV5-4 TGTGCCAGCAGCTTGGAACTAGCGGCCGAGCAGTTCTTC CASSLELAAEQFF
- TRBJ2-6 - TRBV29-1 TGCAGCGCGCAACTGAGAGACTCTGGGGCCAACGTCCTGACTTTC CSAQLRDSGANVLTF
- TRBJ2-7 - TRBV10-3 TGTGCCATCAGTGCAGGGGGGTACGAGCAGTACTTC CAISAGGYEQYF
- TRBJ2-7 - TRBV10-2 TGCGCCAGCAGTGACGCCTACGAGCAGTACTTC CASSDAYEQYF
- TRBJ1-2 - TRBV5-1 TGCGCCAGCAGCTTGGGACACCAGGCGGGAGGCTACACCTTC CASSLGHQAGGYTF
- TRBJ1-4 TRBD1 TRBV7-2 TGTGCCAGCAGCTTAGGGACGGGTCAGGGGGGACTGCTTTTT CASSLGTGQGGLLF
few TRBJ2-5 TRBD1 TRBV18 TGTGCCAGCTCACCGTCGATGGCGGGACAGGCCTTAGAGACCCAGTACTTC CASSPSMAGQALETQYF
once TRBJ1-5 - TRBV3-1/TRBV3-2 TGTGCCAGCAGCCAAGGAGAAAATCAGCCCCAGCATTTT CASSQGENQPQHF
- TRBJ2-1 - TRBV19 TGTGCCAGCGCAGGGTTAAATGAGCAGTTCTTC CASAGLNEQFF
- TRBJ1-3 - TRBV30 TGTGCCTGGAGTATGTCTATCTACTCTGGAAACACCATATATTTT CAWSMSIYSGNTIYF
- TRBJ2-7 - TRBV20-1 TGCAGTGCTAGATTGGCCCACGAGCAGTACTTC CSARLAHEQYF
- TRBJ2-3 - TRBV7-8 TGTGCCAGCAGCTTAATCCCGCTGGGAGGCACAGATACGCAGTATTTT CASSLIPLGGTDTQYF
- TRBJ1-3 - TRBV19 TGTGCGGGGGGACCGAACTCTGGAAACACCATATATTTT CAGGPNSGNTIYF
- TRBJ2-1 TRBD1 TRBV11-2 TGTGCCAGCCGACAGGGGGTTAGCGGTGGACATGAGCAGTTCTTC CASRQGVSGGHEQFF
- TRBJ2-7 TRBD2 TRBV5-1 TGCGCCAGCACCCCGACTAGCGGGCTCTACGAGCAGTACTTC CASTPTSGLYEQYF
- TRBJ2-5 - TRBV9 TGTGCCAGCAGCGGGACAGACCAAGAGACCCAGTACTTC CASSGTDQETQYF
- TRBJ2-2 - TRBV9 TGTGCCAGCAGCGTAGATGGCAGGGAAAACGGGGAGCTGTTTTTT CASSVDGRENGELFF
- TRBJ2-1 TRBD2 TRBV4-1 TGCGCCAGCAGCCCCTCAGGGACTAGCGGGAGGGCCATTTCCTACAATGAGCAGTTCTTC CASSPSGTSGRAISYNEQFF
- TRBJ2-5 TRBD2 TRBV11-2 TGTGCCAGCAGCTCTCGACTAGCAGAGACCCAGTACTTC CASSSRLAETQYF
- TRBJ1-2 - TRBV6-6 TGTGCCACAACCTCCGGGATCTATGGCTACACCTTC CATTSGIYGYTF
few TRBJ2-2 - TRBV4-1 TGCGCCAGCAGCCGCGACAGTCGCGAGCTGTTTTTT CASSRDSRELFF
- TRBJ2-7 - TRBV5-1 TGCGCCAGCAGCTTCGAGACAAAAGCCTACGAGCAGTACTTC CASSFETKAYEQYF
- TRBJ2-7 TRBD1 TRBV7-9 TGTGCCAGCAGGCTTGGTGGACAGGGGTCCTACGAGCAGTACTTC CASRLGGQGSYEQYF
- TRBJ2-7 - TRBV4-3 TGCGCCAGCAGCCCCTCCCACAGTCCCTACGAGCAGTACTTC CASSPSHSPYEQYF
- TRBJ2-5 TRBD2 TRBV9 TGTGCCAGCAGCCTCAGCGGGAGCCAAGAGACCCAGTACTTC CASSLSGSQETQYF
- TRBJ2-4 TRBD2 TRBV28 TGTGCCAGCAGTTTCGACGGGACTAGCGGGACCAAAAACATTCAGTACTTC CASSFDGTSGTKNIQYF
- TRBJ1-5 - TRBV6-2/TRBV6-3 TGTGCCAGCCGCCTTGAAGCCCTTTTCGATCAGCCCCAGCATTTT CASRLEALFDQPQHF
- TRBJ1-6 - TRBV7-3 TGTGCCAGCAGCTTACTGGGACATTATAATTCACCCCTCCACTTT CASSLLGHYNSPLHF
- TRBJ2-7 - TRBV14 TGTGCCAGCAGCCAAGGGAGCGTCGGCTACGAGCAGTACTTC CASSQGSVGYEQYF
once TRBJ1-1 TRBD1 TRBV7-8 TGTGCCAGCAGCTTACCAGGGGGCGCCGGGACTGAAGCTTTCTTT CASSLPGGAGTEAFF
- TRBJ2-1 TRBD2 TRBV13 TGTGCCAGCAGCACCCCTAGCGGGCACTACAATGAGCAGTTCTTC CASSTPSGHYNEQFF
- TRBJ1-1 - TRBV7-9 TGTGCCAGCCGGCCAGGGGATCGGTTTATGAACACTGAAGCTTTCTTT CASRPGDRFMNTEAFF
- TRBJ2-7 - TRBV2 TGTGCCAGCAGTACACTCAGGGGCCTCACCTACGAGCAGTACTTC CASSTLRGLTYEQYF
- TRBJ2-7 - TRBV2 TGTGCCACCGATAGCGGCTTGGGGGAGGAGTACTTC CATDSGLGEEYF
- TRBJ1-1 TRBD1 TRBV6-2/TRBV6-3 TGTGCCAGCAGTTATACCGGGACAGTTGAAGCTTTCTTT CASSYTGTVEAFF
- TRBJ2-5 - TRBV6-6 TGTGCCAGCAGTTACTCAAGGGACTCCCTAGGGGCCCAGTACTTC CASSYSRDSLGAQYF
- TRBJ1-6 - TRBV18 TGTGCCAGCGCGGCCCGGGAGACTAATTCACCCCTCCACTTT CASAARETNSPLHF
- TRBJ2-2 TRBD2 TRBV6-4 TGTGCCAGCAGTGACGGGAGGGACACCGGGGAGCTGTTTTTT CASSDGRDTGELFF
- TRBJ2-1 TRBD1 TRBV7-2 TGTGCCACCAGACAGGGAATCAACAATGAGCAGTTCTTC CATRQGINNEQFF
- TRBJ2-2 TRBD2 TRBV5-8 TGTGCCAGCAGCTTGGTCCGCGGGAGGCTAACCGGGGAGCTGTTTTTT CASSLVRGRLTGELFF
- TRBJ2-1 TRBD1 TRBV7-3 TGTGCCAGCAGCTCCCACGGACAGGGACCCTACAATGAGCAGTTCTTC CASSSHGQGPYNEQFF
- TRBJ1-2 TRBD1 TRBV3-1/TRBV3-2 TGTGCCAGCAGCCCACGACAGGGGCCCTATGGCTACACCTTC CASSPRQGPYGYTF
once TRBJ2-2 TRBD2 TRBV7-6 TGTGCCAGCAGCTTCTCTAGCGGATTCACCGGGGAGCTGTTTTTT CASSFSSGFTGELFF
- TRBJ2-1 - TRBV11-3 TGTGCCAGCAGCATGACAGGCAATGAGCAGTTCTTC CASSMTGNEQFF
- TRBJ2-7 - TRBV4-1 TGCGCCAGCAGCCACCCGGGAGAGCAGTACTTC CASSHPGEQYF